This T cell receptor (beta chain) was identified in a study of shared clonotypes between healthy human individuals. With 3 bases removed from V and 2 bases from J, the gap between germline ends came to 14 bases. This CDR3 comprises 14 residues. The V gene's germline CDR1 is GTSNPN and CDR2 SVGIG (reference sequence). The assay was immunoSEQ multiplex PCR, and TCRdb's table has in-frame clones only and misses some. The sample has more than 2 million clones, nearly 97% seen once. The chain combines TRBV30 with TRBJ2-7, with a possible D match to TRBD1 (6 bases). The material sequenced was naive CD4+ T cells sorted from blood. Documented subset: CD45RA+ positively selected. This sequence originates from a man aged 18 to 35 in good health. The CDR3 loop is CAWSPGQYTYEQYF. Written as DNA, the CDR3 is TGTGCCTGGAGCCCTGGACAGTACACCTACGAGCAGTACTTC.